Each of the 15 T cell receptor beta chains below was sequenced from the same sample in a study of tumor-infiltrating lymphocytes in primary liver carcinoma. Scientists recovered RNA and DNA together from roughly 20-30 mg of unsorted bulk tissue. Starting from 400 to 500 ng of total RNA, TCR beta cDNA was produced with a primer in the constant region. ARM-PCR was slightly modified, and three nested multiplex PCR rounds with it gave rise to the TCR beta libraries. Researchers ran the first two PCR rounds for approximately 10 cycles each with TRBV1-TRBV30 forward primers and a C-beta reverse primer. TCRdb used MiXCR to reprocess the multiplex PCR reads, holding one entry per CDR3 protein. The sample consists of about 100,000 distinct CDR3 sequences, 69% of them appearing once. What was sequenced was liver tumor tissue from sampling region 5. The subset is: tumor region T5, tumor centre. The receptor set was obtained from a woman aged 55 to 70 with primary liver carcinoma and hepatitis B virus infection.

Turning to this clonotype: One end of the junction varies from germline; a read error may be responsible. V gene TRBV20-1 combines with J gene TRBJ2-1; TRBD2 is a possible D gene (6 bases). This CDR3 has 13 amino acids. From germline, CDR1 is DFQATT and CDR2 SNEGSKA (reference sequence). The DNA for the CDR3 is TGCAGTGCTAGAGTGCGGGGTTCGGGTGAGCAATTCTTC. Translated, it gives CSARVRGSGEQFF.

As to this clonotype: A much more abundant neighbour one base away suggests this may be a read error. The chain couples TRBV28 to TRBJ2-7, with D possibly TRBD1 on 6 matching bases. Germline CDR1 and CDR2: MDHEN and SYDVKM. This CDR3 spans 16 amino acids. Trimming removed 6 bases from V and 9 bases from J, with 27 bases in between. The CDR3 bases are TGTGCCAGCAGCATCCGAGGGGGTCGCAAAATCTCCGGGCAGTACTTC. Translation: CASSIRGGRKISGQYF.

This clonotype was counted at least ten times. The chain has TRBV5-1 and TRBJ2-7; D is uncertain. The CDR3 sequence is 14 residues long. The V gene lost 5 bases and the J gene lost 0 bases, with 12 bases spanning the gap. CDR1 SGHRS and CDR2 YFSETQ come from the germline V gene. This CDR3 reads CASRKDGTSYEQYF. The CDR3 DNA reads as TGCGCCAGCAGAAAGGACGGCACCTCCTACGAGCAGTACTTC.

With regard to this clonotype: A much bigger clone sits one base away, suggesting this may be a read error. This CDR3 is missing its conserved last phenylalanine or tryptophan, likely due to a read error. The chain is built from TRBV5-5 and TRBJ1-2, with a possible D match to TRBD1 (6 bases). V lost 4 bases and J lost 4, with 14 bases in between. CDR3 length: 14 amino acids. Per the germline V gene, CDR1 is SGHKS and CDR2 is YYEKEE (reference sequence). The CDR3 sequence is CASSARGGGYGYTY. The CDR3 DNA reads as TGTGCCAGCAGCGCCCGGGGGGGCGGCTATGGCTACACCTAC.

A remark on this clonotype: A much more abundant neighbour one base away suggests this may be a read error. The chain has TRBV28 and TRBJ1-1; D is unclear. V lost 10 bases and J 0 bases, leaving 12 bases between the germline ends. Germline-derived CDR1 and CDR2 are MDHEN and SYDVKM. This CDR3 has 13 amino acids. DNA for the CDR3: TGTGCCATCACGAACCGGATGAACACTGAAGCTTTCTTT. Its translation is CAITNRMNTEAFF.

CDR3 nucleotide sequence: TGCAGTGCTAGAGATCTAACAGAGAACTATGGCTACACCTTC. Translating it yields CSARDLTENYGYTF. V and J are TRBV20-1 and TRBJ1-2; D is uncertain. Germline V gene data show CDR1 as DFQATT and CDR2 as SNEGSKA (reference sequence). V was clipped by 0 bases and J by 2 bases, with 10 bases between them. CDR3 length equals 14 residues.

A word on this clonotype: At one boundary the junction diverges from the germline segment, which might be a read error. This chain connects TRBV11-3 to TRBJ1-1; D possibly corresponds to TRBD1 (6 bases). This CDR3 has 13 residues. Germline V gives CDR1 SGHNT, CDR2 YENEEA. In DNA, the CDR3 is TGTGCAAGCAGCTTAGGGGGAAACACTGAAACTTTCTTT. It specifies CASSLGGNTETFF.

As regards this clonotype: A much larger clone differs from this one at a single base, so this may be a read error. The CDR3 DNA reads as TGTGCCAGCAGTTCTGCGGGGAGGGGGCAGTCCTTC. Amino acid sequence: CASSSAGRGQSF. V gene TRBV28 combines with J gene TRBJ2-1; D may be TRBD1 or TRBD2 (7 bases each). CDR1 is MDHEN and CDR2 is SYDVKM in the germline V gene. The CDR3 covers 12 residues.

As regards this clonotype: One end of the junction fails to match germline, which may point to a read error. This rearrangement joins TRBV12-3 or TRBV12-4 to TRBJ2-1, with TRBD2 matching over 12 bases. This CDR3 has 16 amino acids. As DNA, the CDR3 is TGTGCCCGCAGTTCTTTGGCTAGCGGGAGGGACAATGAGCAGTTCTTC. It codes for CARSSLASGRDNEQFF.

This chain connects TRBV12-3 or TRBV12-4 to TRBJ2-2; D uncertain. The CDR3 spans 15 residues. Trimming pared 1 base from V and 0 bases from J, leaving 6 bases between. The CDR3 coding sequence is TGTGCCAGCAGTTTAGAGGCGGCGAACACCGGGGAGCTGTTTTTT. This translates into CASSLEAANTGELFF.

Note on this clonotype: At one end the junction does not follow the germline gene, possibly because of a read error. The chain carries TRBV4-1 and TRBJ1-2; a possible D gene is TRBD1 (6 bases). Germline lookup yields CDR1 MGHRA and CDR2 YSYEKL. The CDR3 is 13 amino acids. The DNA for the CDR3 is TGCGCCAGCAGCCGGGACACAAGGGGTGGCTACGCCTTC. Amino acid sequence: CASSRDTRGGYAF.

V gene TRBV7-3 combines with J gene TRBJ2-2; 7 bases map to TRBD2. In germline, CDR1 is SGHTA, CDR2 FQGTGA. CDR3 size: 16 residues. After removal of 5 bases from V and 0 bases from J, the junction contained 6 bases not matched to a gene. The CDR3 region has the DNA TGTGCCAGCAGCGCGTTCGGGGGGTCGAACACCGGGGAGCTGTTTTTT. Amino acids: CASSAFGGSNTGELFF. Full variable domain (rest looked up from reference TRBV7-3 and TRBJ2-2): GAGVSQTPSNKVTEKGKYVELRCDPISGHTALYWYRQSLGQGPEFLIYFQGTGAADDSGLPNDRFFAVRPEGSVSTLKIQRTERGDSAVYLCASSAFGGSNTGELFFGEGSRLTVL.

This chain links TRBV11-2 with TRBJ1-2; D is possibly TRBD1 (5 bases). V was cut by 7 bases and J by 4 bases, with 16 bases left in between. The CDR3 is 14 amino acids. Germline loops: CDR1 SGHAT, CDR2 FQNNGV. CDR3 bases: TGTGCCAGCAACATAAAGAGGGGATTCTATGGCTACACCTTC. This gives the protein CASNIKRGFYGYTF.

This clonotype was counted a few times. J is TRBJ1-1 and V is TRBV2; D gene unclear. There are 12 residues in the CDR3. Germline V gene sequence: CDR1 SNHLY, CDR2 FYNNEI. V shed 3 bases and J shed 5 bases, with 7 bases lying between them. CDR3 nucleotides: TGTGCCAGCAGTGAGGGCGGGACTGAAGCTTTCTTT. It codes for CASSEGGTEAFF.

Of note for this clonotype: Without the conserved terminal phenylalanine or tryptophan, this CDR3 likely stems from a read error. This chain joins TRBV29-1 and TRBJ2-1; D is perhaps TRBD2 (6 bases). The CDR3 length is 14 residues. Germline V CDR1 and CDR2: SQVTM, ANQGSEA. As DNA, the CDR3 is TGCAACGTCGGTGAGAGTAGCGGCTACAATGAGCAGTTCTCC. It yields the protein CNVGESSGYNEQFS.